The TCR beta chain described here comes from a study of T cell repertoires in cytomegalovirus infection. Study-wide background: It can be stated that public TCR beta signatures indicated CMV infection as well as a matching HLA type. The study, taken as a whole, reports: CMV carriers with the relevant HLA were identified by cumulative public TCR beta family frequency. The study found HLA-C-restricted CMV-specific TCR beta clonotypes dominating the ex vivo response.

This clonotype has only a few counts. Its antigen is currently unknown. V shed 3 bases and J shed 4 bases, with 12 bases lying between them. This CDR3 is built from 14 residues. Germline V gene lookup returns CDR1 SNHLY and CDR2 FYNNEI. TCRdb passed the reads through MiXCR, listing each CDR3 protein once. Of some 150,000 distinct CDR3 sequences in the sample, 23% were seen once. The chain combines TRBV2 with TRBJ1-2; tentative D call: TRBD1 (5 bases). The material sequenced was PBMCs. This receptor was taken from a human donor in good health (CMV status not recorded). Some clones in this sample may be carry-over from other donors' samples. This CDR3 reads CASSEEGLSYGYTF. CDR3 in DNA: TGTGCCAGCAGTGAGGAGGGGTTGAGCTATGGCTACACCTTC.